Below are 20 T cell receptor beta chains sequenced from a single sample in a study of regulatory T cells in long-lasting Graves disease. Arm-PCR of CDR3 regions and iRepertoire HTBI primers were the basis on which TCR beta libraries were built. TCRdb independently ran MiXCR on the multiplex PCR reads; one entry per CDR3 protein. The data show 500,000 to 700,000 distinct CDR3 sequences, 30% seen once. Specified time point: persistent/refractory GD, antithyroid drugs over 5 years with positive TRAb. Following extraction of RNA from PBMCs, that RNA was used to make the TCR library. The sequenced sample was peripheral blood mononuclear cells (PBMCs), obtained when the disease was refractory, from a patient treated with antithyroid drugs. These receptor sequences come from a female donor with Graves disease.

The chain combines TRBV7-9 with TRBJ2-4; D unclear. The germline CDR1 and CDR2 sequences are SEHNR and FQNEAQ (reference sequence). CDR3 length: 15 amino acids. V was shortened by 4 bases and J by 1 base, with 11 bases between the two germline ends. CDR3 sequence (DNA): TGTGCCAGCAGCTCCTCCACAGAGGCCAAAAACATTCAGTACTTC. The encoded protein is CASSSSTEAKNIQYF.

This chain joins TRBV4-2 and TRBJ1-4; 8 bases agree with TRBD1. The CDR3 sequence is 16 residues long. J gave up 8 bases and V 0 bases, and 8 bases lay outside the gene matches. Germline CDR1 is LGHNA and CDR2 is YNFKEQ. The CDR3 region has the DNA TGTGCCAGCAGCCAAGATCCCCAGGGGGCGAGCGAAAAACTGTTTTTT. It translates to CASSQDPQGASEKLFF.

The chain has TRBV9 and TRBJ1-1; TRBD1 is a possible D gene (5 bases). This CDR3 region has 9 residues. Germline V CDR1 and CDR2: SGDLS, YYNGEE. The V and J ends lost 4 bases and 14 bases respectively, with 9 bases between them. The CDR3 DNA follows: TGTGCCAGCAGCCTCACAGGCTTCTTT. Translated: CASSLTGFF.

This clonotype was detected only a few times. This chain connects TRBV5-4 to TRBJ2-5; 8 bases align to TRBD1. Germline V gene sequence: CDR1 SGHNT, CDR2 YYREEE (reference sequence). Trimming at V came to 5 bases and at J to 1 base, leaving 4 bases not matched to a gene. The CDR3 extends over 14 amino acids. The CDR3 is CASSQDRAQETQYF. The CDR3 DNA is TGTGCCAGCAGTCAGGACAGGGCCCAAGAGACCCAGTACTTC.

CDR3 amino acids: CASSPRTSGKMHEQYF. The CDR3 region has the DNA TGTGCCAGCAGCCCGAGGACTAGCGGGAAAATGCACGAGCAGTACTTC. This chain uses TRBV11-2 with TRBJ2-7; 12 bases are a match to TRBD2. Losses at the gene ends were 5 bases for V and 5 bases for J; bases not matched to a gene: 10. The germline V gene encodes CDR1 SGHAT and CDR2 FQNNGV. The CDR3 extends over 16 amino acids.

This chain uses TRBV30 with TRBJ2-5; 9 nucleotides line up with TRBD1. The CDR3 is 15 amino acids. CDR1 is GTSNPN, CDR2 SVGIG, per germline (reference sequence). J gave up 3 bases and V 0 bases, and 5 bases lay outside the gene matches. The CDR3 DNA reads TGTGCCTGGAGTGTCGCGGGGACAGGGAAAGAGACCCAGTACTTC. Translated, it gives CAWSVAGTGKETQYF.

This rearrangement joins TRBV11-2 to TRBJ1-2, with D possibly TRBD1 on 6 matching bases. Germline loops: CDR1 SGHAT, CDR2 FQNNGV. The CDR3 extends over 15 amino acids. The V and J ends lost 7 bases and 7 bases respectively, with 22 bases between them. The DNA for the CDR3 is TGTGCCAGCACCGCAAAGATTACAGGGATCGGTGGCTACACCTTC. Its protein is CASTAKITGIGGYTF.

This clonotype showed up just a few times. The chain recombines TRBV5-1 with TRBJ1-2, with a tentative D call TRBD1 (6 bases). The CDR3 spans 15 residues. V lost 3 bases and J 4 bases, leaving 16 bases between the germline ends. Germline V gene data show CDR1 as SGHRS and CDR2 as YFSETQ. The CDR3 bases are TGCGCCAGCAGCTACGGACAGACCTTAACCTATGGCTACACCTTC. It encodes CASSYGQTLTYGYTF. Filled out from reference TRBV5-1 and TRBJ1-2, the complete variable domain reads KAGVTQTPRYLIKTRGQQVTLSCSPISGHRSVSWYQQTPGQGLQFLFEYFSETQRNKGNFPGRFSGRQFSNSRSEMNVSTLELGDSALYLCASSYGQTLTYGYTFGSGTRLTVV.

This sequence joins TRBV7-2 and TRBJ1-5; D is undetermined. CDR1 and CDR2 from the germline V gene are SGHTA and FQGNSA. Trimming cost V 9 bases and J 0 bases, with 18 bases left between them. CDR3 length: 16 amino acids. Here the CDR3 reads CARGLGQAHSNQPQHF. In DNA, the CDR3 is TGTGCCAGGGGATTAGGGCAGGCACATAGCAATCAGCCCCAGCATTTT. Using reference TRBV7-2 and TRBJ1-5 for the parts outside the CDR3, the full variable domain is GAGVSQSPSNKVTEKGKDVELRCDPISGHTALYWYRQSLGQGLEFLIYFQGNSAPDKSGLPSDRFSAERTGGSVSTLTIQRTQQEDSAVYLCARGLGQAHSNQPQHFGDGTRLSIL.

The genes are TRBV2 and TRBJ1-1; D gene uncertain. Trimming shortened V by 9 bases and J by 5 bases, and 22 bases separated the two germline ends. The CDR3 contains 15 residues. The germline V gene encodes CDR1 SNHLY and CDR2 FYNNEI. The CDR3 region is CARLAEDPLRTEAFF. CDR3 coding DNA: TGTGCCAGACTTGCGGAAGACCCCTTGCGGACTGAAGCTTTCTTT.

This clonotype was detected ten times or more. J is TRBJ2-7 and V is TRBV12-3 or TRBV12-4; D unclear. CDR3 size: 13 residues. Trimming stripped 4 bases from V and 3 bases from J, with 10 bases between. The CDR3 DNA follows: TGTGCCAGCAGTTCGGTGGCTATCTACGAGCAGTACTTC. The encoded protein is CASSSVAIYEQYF.

The chain uses TRBV5-1 and TRBJ2-7, with D possibly being TRBD2 (5 bases). Germline V CDR1 and CDR2: SGHRS, YFSETQ. This CDR3 is 19 amino acids long. V lost 0 bases to trimming and J lost 3 bases, with 25 bases between them. CDR3 protein: CASSLEPQSGSAVNYEQYF. The CDR3 bases are TGCGCCAGCAGCTTGGAACCCCAGAGCGGTAGCGCAGTAAACTACGAGCAGTACTTC.

This sequence joins TRBV19 and TRBJ1-2; 7 bases are shared with TRBD1. The CDR3 is 19 residues long. Germline-derived CDR1 and CDR2 are LNHDA and SQIVND (reference sequence). V shed 3 bases and J 1 base; nucleotides not matched to a gene: 17. The CDR3 sequence is CASSMEGGRTFFLNYGYTF. In nucleotides, the CDR3 is TGTGCCAGTAGTATGGAAGGGGGCCGAACCTTCTTTCTTAACTATGGCTACACCTTC.

This clonotype came up a few times. A junction end diverges from the germline sequence, so it may reflect a read error. The chain uses TRBV6-1 and TRBJ2-5, with 7 bases fitting TRBD1. The CDR3 extends over 16 amino acids. Looked up from germline, CDR1 is MNHNS and CDR2 is SASEGT. CDR3 DNA sequence: TGTGCCAGCAGGAGGGGGACAGCGGATAGGATAGAGGCCCAGTACTTC. Translated: CASRRGTADRIEAQYF.

This clonotype has just a few counts. The rearrangement links TRBV28 to TRBJ2-7; 7 bases map to TRBD1. The CDR3 is made up of 20 amino acids. With V trimmed by 3 bases and J by 7 bases, 27 bases remained unmatched. Germline CDR1 reads MDHEN; CDR2 reads SYDVKM. In DNA, the CDR3 is TGTGCCAGCAGTTTCTATACCCCCGGGACAGCGTTGTTGCCACCCCTGGAGCAGTACTTC. It yields the protein CASSFYTPGTALLPPLEQYF. The whole variable domain, filled in from reference TRBV28 and TRBJ2-7, reads DVKVTQSSRYLVKRTGEKVFLECVQDMDHENMFWYRQDPGLGLRLIYFSYDVKMKEKGDIPEGYSVSREKKERFSLILESASTNQTSMYLCASSFYTPGTALLPPLEQYFGPGTRLTVT.

This clonotype occurred many times. This sequence joins TRBV29-1 and TRBJ2-7; 9 bases are a match to TRBD1. Germline loops: CDR1 SQVTM, CDR2 ANQGSEA. The junction had 3 bases not matched to a gene; V was cut back by 2 bases and J by 7 bases. The CDR3 runs to 12 residues. Here the CDR3 reads CSVETGGSEQYF. The DNA of the CDR3 is TGCAGCGTTGAAACAGGGGGCTCAGAGCAGTACTTC.

This clonotype showed up many times. The chain uses TRBV25-1 and TRBJ2-4; D call uncertain. The CDR3 runs to 15 residues. V was pared by 6 bases and J by 5 bases, with 17 bases between. In germline, CDR1 is MGHDK, CDR2 SYGVNS. The CDR3 DNA reads as TGTGCCAGCAGGCCCCCGATTCGCATCCAAAACATTCAGTACTTC. Translating it yields CASRPPIRIQNIQYF.

This chain uses TRBV29-1 with TRBJ1-1; D not certain. Germline V CDR1 and CDR2: SQVTM, ANQGSEA. The CDR3 length is 11 residues. The ends were cut back, 4 bases at V and 8 bases at J, with 11 bases in the middle. The CDR3 nucleotides read TGCAGCGTTGGGTGGGGATACGAAGCTTTCTTT. It is translated as CSVGWGYEAFF. Variable domain in full (rest from reference TRBV29-1 and TRBJ1-1): SAVISQKPSRDICQRGTSLTIQCQVDSQVTMMFWYRQQPGQSLTLIATANQGSEATYESGFVIDKFPISRPNLTFSTLTVSNMSPEDSSIYLCSVGWGYEAFFGQGTRLTVV.

This clonotype was counted only a few times. One junction end disagrees with the germline gene, perhaps due to a read error. The gene calls are TRBV15 and TRBJ1-1, with 8 bases matching TRBD1. CDR1 LNHNV and CDR2 YYDKDF come from the germline V gene (reference sequence). The CDR3 extends over 16 amino acids. As DNA, the CDR3 is TGTGCCACCAGCGGAGACAGGGGTCGGACGAACACTGAAGCTTTCTTT. This encodes CATSGDRGRTNTEAFF.

This chain connects TRBV7-3 to TRBJ2-2; either TRBD1 or TRBD2 may supply D (5 bases each). V was trimmed by 5 bases and J by 6 bases, leaving 10 bases between them. The germline V gene has CDR1 SGHTA and CDR2 FQGTGA. This CDR3 region has 13 residues. CDR3 residues: CASSLRDAGELFF. In nucleotides, the CDR3 is TGTGCCAGCAGCCTACGGGACGCCGGGGAGCTGTTTTTT. Drawing the rest from reference TRBV7-3 and TRBJ2-2, the complete variable domain is GAGVSQTPSNKVTEKGKYVELRCDPISGHTALYWYRQSLGQGPEFLIYFQGTGAADDSGLPNDRFFAVRPEGSVSTLKIQRTERGDSAVYLCASSLRDAGELFFGEGSRLTVL.